What follows is one TCR beta chain and its context. The data were obtained in a study of control samples from healthy donors and cancer patients. Unmatched junction bases numbered 2, after V lost 5 bases and J lost 8 bases. Germline V gene lookup returns CDR1 SNHLY and CDR2 FYNNEI. The CDR3 length is 12 residues. Some clones are missing from TCRdb's copy, which holds only in-frame ones; the method was immunoSEQ multiplex PCR. The sample holds around 90,000 clones, over 75% seen once. Specimen: blood. The TCR originated in a woman aged 40 to 55 in good health. V is TRBV2 and J is TRBJ2-1, with 8 positions matching TRBD1. The CDR3 region is CASSQTGDEQFF. The CDR3 bases are TGTGCCAGCAGTCAGACAGGGGATGAGCAGTTCTTC.